Presented here are 20 T cell receptor beta chains from one specimen sequenced in a study of T cells in Graves' hyperthyroidism and ophthalmopathy. Researchers amplified the TCR beta CDR3 regions from RNA transcripts. First-round RT-PCR of the TCR CDR3 relied on the HTBI primer set. TCRdb used MiXCR to reprocess the multiplex PCR reads, holding one entry per CDR3 protein. This table has hundreds of thousands of distinct CDR3 sequences, just under 20% appearing once. The sequenced sample consisted of blood. These receptors were taken from a middle-aged man with Graves' ophthalmopathy.

This clonotype has just a few counts. Compared with germline, one end of the junction differs, possibly owing to a read error. The V call is TRBV5-1, the J call TRBJ2-1, with D perhaps matching TRBD1 (6 bases). The CDR3 sequence is 14 residues long. Per germline, CDR1 SGHRS and CDR2 YFSETQ. The CDR3 spells CATSRGPSYNEQFF. Here the CDR3 DNA reads TGTGCCACCAGCAGGGGTCCCTCCTACAATGAGCAGTTCTTC.

This clonotype was counted between two and nine times. The gene calls are TRBV7-3 and TRBJ1-1; no firm D call. CDR3 length: 15 amino acids. Per the germline V gene, CDR1 is SGHTA and CDR2 is FQGTGA. Trimming left V 0 bases short and J 1 base short, with 9 bases between. The CDR3 bases are TGTGCCAGCAGCTTAACCGGATCCCCGAACACTGAAGCTTTCTTT. It is translated as CASSLTGSPNTEAFF.

This clonotype was recorded a few times. The chain is built from TRBV29-1 and TRBJ2-2; 7 bases align to TRBD1. CDR1 and CDR2 from the germline V gene are SQVTM and ANQGSEA. V shed 6 bases, J shed 0 bases, and the junction held 4 bases outside the gene matches. The CDR3 spans 14 residues. The CDR3 sequence: CSVTGTANTGELFF. In nucleotides, the CDR3 is TGCAGCGTGACAGGGACAGCGAACACCGGGGAGCTGTTTTTT.

The rearrangement joins TRBV6-1 to TRBJ1-6, with D unclear. Germline CDR1 is MNHNS and CDR2 is SASEGT. The CDR3 loop spans 13 amino acids. V was pared by 4 bases and J by 10 bases, with 11 bases between. CDR3 bases: TGTGCCAGCAGTGGCGCTTTCCCCTCACCCCTCCACTTT. This sequence encodes CASSGAFPSPLHF.

This clonotype appeared once. This chain links TRBV19 with TRBJ2-2; 7 bases line up with TRBD1. Germline CDR1 LNHDA, CDR2 SQIVND (reference sequence). The CDR3 loop spans 15 amino acids. With 5 bases clipped from V and 0 bases from J, the junction kept 3 bases outside the gene matches. CDR3: CASSGTEPNTGELFF. The CDR3 nucleotides read TGTGCCAGTAGTGGGACAGAGCCGAACACCGGGGAGCTGTTTTTT.

This chain links TRBV5-7 with TRBJ2-7; TRBD1 is a possible D gene (6 bases). TRBV5-7 is an ORF; its function is uncertain. The CDR3 spans 17 residues. With 4 bases removed from V and 0 bases from J, the gap between germline ends came to 20 bases. DNA for the CDR3: TGTGCCAGCAGCCCCGTTCCCACAGGGCTCAGCTCCTACGAGCAGTACTTC. Protein: CASSPVPTGLSSYEQYF.

This clonotype was observed many times. V is TRBV7-3 and J is TRBJ2-3; tentatively, D is TRBD1 (5 bases). V was trimmed by 5 bases and J by 0 bases, leaving 15 bases between them. CDR3 size: 16 residues. The germline V gene encodes CDR1 SGHTA and CDR2 FQGTGA. The CDR3 coding sequence is TGTGCCAGCAGCGCCCAGGGTGGCCCTAGCACAGATACGCAGTATTTT. Its translation is CASSAQGGPSTDTQYF.

This clonotype was seen a few times. In DNA, the CDR3 is TGTGCCAGCAGTTACGGATCCTCTTATAGCACAGATACGCAGTATTTT. It is translated as CASSYGSSYSTDTQYF. V usage is TRBV6-2 or TRBV6-3 and J usage is TRBJ2-3, with D uncertain. From germline, CDR1 is MNHEY and CDR2 SVGEGT. CDR3 length: 16 residues. Trimming removed 2 bases at V and 0 bases at J, with 12 bases between.

This clonotype showed up many times. The rearrangement links TRBV12-3 or TRBV12-4 to TRBJ1-1; 8 nucleotides agree with TRBD1. V lost 5 bases to trimming and J lost 3 bases; unmatched junction nucleotides: 5. There are 14 residues in the CDR3. The DNA of the CDR3 is TGTGCCAGCAGTCCAGAGACAGGGGACACTGAAGCTTTCTTT. This translates into CASSPETGDTEAFF.

The chain joins TRBV18 to TRBJ2-6; TRBD2 agrees at 10 bases. Trimming took 3 bases from V and 1 from J; bases not matched to a gene: 9. CDR1 and CDR2 from the germline V gene are KGHSH and LQKENI. The CDR3 loop spans 19 amino acids. The DNA for the CDR3 is TGTGCCAGCTCACCGCAAACTCTAGCGGGAGTTTCTGGGGCCAACGTCCTGACTTTC. It codes for CASSPQTLAGVSGANVLTF.

This clonotype has at least ten counts. V gene TRBV4-2 combines with J gene TRBJ2-7; D tentatively reads TRBD1 or TRBD2 (5 bases each). Germline CDR1 reads LGHNA; CDR2 reads YNFKEQ. The V end was cut by 0 bases, the J end by 0 bases, with 9 bases between. CDR3 length: 15 amino acids. This chain's CDR3 is CASSQDWGSSYEQYF. CDR3 DNA: TGTGCCAGCAGCCAAGATTGGGGGAGCTCCTACGAGCAGTACTTC.

The rearrangement uses TRBV5-6 and TRBJ2-7; 10 nucleotides agree with TRBD2. The CDR3 covers 16 residues. Germline values: CDR1 SGHDT, CDR2 YYEEEE. Trimming at V came to 3 bases and at J to 3 bases, leaving 9 bases not matched to a gene. The DNA of the CDR3 is TGTGCCAGCAGCTCAACCCCGGGACTAGCGCTCTACGAGCAGTACTTC. Translating it yields CASSSTPGLALYEQYF.

The V call is TRBV20-1, the J call TRBJ1-5, with 7 bases lining up with TRBD1. Germline values: CDR1 DFQATT, CDR2 SNEGSKA (reference sequence). V gave up 6 bases and J gave up 0 bases; unmatched junction bases: 20. This CDR3 region has 19 residues. Here the CDR3 DNA reads TGCAGTGCGATACCAATGACAGGGAATCGGGCCTATAGCAATCAGCCCCAGCATTTT. It encodes CSAIPMTGNRAYSNQPQHF.

The rearrangement uses TRBV6-1 and TRBJ2-2, with D maybe TRBD2 (5 bases). Trimming removed 2 bases from V and 7 bases from J, with 17 bases in between. The CDR3 extends over 16 amino acids. Germline CDR1 is MNHNS and CDR2 is SASEGT. DNA of the CDR3: TGTGCCAGCAGTGAACCAGGAGGCGGTTGGGGCGGGGAGCTGTTTTTT. Translated: CASSEPGGGWGGELFF.

This clonotype was counted at least ten times. The chain joins TRBV3-1 to TRBJ2-1; 9 bases line up with TRBD2. Germline-derived CDR1 and CDR2 are LGHDT and YNNKEL (reference sequence). The length of the CDR3 is 15 residues. The V segment lost 4 bases and the J segment 7 bases; nucleotides outside the gene matches: 8. The CDR3 is CASSLGLAGRNEQFF. Written as DNA, the CDR3 is TGTGCCAGCAGCCTCGGGCTAGCGGGGAGAAATGAGCAGTTCTTC.

This clonotype was picked up many times. The chain combines TRBV2 with TRBJ2-7; TRBD1 is a possible D gene (6 bases). Germline values: CDR1 SNHLY, CDR2 FYNNEI. This CDR3 has 14 amino acids. V was shortened by 6 bases and J by 0 bases, with 12 bases between the two germline ends. The CDR3: CASSPRDISYEQYF. The CDR3 region has the DNA TGTGCCAGCAGCCCCCGGGACATCTCCTACGAGCAGTACTTC.

The table lists this clonotype with many counts. The gene calls are TRBV5-1 and TRBJ2-3, with 8 bases aligning to TRBD2. The CDR3 sequence is 17 residues long. Germline CDR1 SGHRS, CDR2 YFSETQ. V dropped 4 bases and J dropped 2; count of bases not matched to a gene: 12. The CDR3 protein is CASSPGGGPEFTDTQYF. The CDR3 bases are TGCGCCAGCAGCCCGGGCGGGGGGCCGGAATTCACAGATACGCAGTATTTT. The entire variable domain, with the rest obtained from reference TRBV5-1 and TRBJ2-3, is as follows: KAGVTQTPRYLIKTRGQQVTLSCSPISGHRSVSWYQQTPGQGLQFLFEYFSETQRNKGNFPGRFSGRQFSNSRSEMNVSTLELGDSALYLCASSPGGGPEFTDTQYFGPGTRLTVL.

There are a few counts of this clonotype. The genes are TRBV7-6 and TRBJ2-3; 9 bases are shared with TRBD2. This CDR3 spans 15 amino acids. V lost 8 bases to trimming and J lost 7 bases; unmatched junction nucleotides: 13. The V gene's germline CDR1 is SGHVS and CDR2 FNYEAQ. The CDR3 sequence: CASARWEAGGNTQYF. The CDR3 coding sequence is TGTGCCAGCGCACGGTGGGAGGCGGGAGGGAATACGCAGTATTTT. Based on the CDR3 plus reference TRBV7-6 and TRBJ2-3, the full variable domain is GAGVSQSPRYKVTKRGQDVALRCDPISGHVSLYWYRQALGQGPEFLTYFNYEAQQDKSGLPNDRFSAERPEGSISTLTIQRTEQRDSAMYRCASARWEAGGNTQYFGPGTRLTVL.

This chain uses TRBV30 with TRBJ2-7; TRBD2 matches at 8 bases. Trimming cost V 8 bases and J 7 bases; bases outside gene matches: 7. Germline CDR1 reads GTSNPN; CDR2 reads SVGIG (reference sequence). This CDR3 spans 11 amino acids. CDR3: CAATSAEEQYF. The DNA of the CDR3 is TGTGCCGCGACTAGCGCGGAGGAGCAGTACTTC.

In this sample, this clonotype turned up a few times. The chain uses TRBV4-3 and TRBJ2-7, with D possibly being TRBD2 (7 bases). The germline V and J ends were trimmed by 3 bases and 1 base, with 13 bases remaining between them. Germline V gene lookup returns CDR1 LGHNA and CDR2 YSLEER. The CDR3 length is 15 residues. The CDR3 coding sequence is TGCGCCAGCAGCCAGGGGGGGGGGGCTTCCTACGAGCAGTACTTC. Amino acids: CASSQGGGASYEQYF.